This T cell receptor beta chain was identified in a study of identical twins (dated by TCRdb to about 2016). Regarding the research as a whole: To test whether fetal clonotypes persist, this study deep-sequenced TCR alpha and beta repertoires from monozygotic twins, from unrelated adults of various ages, and from cord blood. To rule out contamination, replicate twin experiments were performed at different times with different library preparation protocols.

Study-wide findings and limitations: Fewer insertions were carried by abundant cord blood beta clonotypes, a similar but weaker trend appeared in young adult naive repertoires, and no such trend appeared in memory repertoires. In monozygotic twins, out-of-frame TCR alpha sharing was systematically underestimated by recombination models, although the models agreed with sharing between unrelated individuals. Compared with coincidental sharing between unrelated individuals, an excess of low generation-probability sequences was observed among out-of-frame TCR alpha sequences shared between twins. A weaker excess of twin sharing was found in beta out-of-frame sequences because the signal-to-noise ratio was lowered by fewer shared sequences. Invariant T cells such as MAIT and iNKT could partly confound zero-insertion analyses, though diverse VJ usage argued against this for most clonotypes. Because the same donors could not be followed over many years, the conclusions relied on cross-sectional statistical analysis.

The germline V gene sets CDR1 to SGHTA and CDR2 to FQGNSA. Including cysteine and phenylalanine, the CDR3 has 15 amino acids. Only the CDR3 part of the read is kept: 45 bases, read in frame from the first base. Trimming removed 5 bases from V and 3 bases from J, leaving 16 bases between the germline ends. Every donor was a healthy Caucasian. Three pairs of female monozygotic twins, all aged about 18 to 30 years, made up the twin cohort. Peripheral blood mononuclear cells were the source from which RNA for the TCR libraries was isolated. In this sample, this clonotype turned up many times. It lacks a known antigen. No much larger clonotype is one base removed from it; base qualities were not supplied. The method was 5' RACE. TCRdb shows the sequencer as Illumina HiSeq 2000. Template switching added a universal primer binding site, and the final cDNA carried a unique molecular identifier that allowed TCR cDNA molecules to be counted accurately. Specific primers in the conserved constant-segment region were used to synthesize first-strand cDNA for TCR alpha and beta chains. To control for contamination, each cDNA library was double barcoded with a SMART-Mk sample barcode plus Illumina barcodes. TruSeq adapter sequences along with Illumina sample barcodes were introduced in two successive PCR steps. The TCR alpha and beta cDNA libraries were sequenced on the Illumina HiSeq platform using custom primers. The source study handled its data this way. MiGEC was used to process raw reads and extract unique molecular identifiers, and MiXCR was used to find CDR3 positions. For each individual, recombination models were inferred using an EM algorithm with the repgenHMM and IGoR tools. The tcR package in R was used for shared clonotype analysis, with sharing normalized by the product of cloneset sizes. Out-of-frame nonproductive sequences were analyzed to study raw recombination free of thymic and clonal selection effects. The public reads were quality trimmed at Q25 with fastp and then assembled into clones with MiXCR by TCRdb, keeping productive beta chains. Every CDR3 protein is listed once, alongside the most common genes and DNA of its rows. The V and J calls and clone size come from TCRdb's table, not from the authors' own analysis. The sample contains approximately 680,000 distinct CDR3 sequences, roughly 7.2% of them found a single time. The ten largest clones capture less than 2% of the sample.

The data also belong to a second study, concerning yellow fever vaccine responses in identical twins. Reported in the second study: The T cell response to vaccination in identical twins was reported by the authors to appear partly convergent and partly personalized. In the study, vaccine-responding T cell clones were precisely tracked in identical twins.

Recombination linked TRBV7-2 to TRBJ1-2, and perhaps TRBD1 as D gene, on 5 matching bases. The source is a young woman in good health. Sample: PBMCs. The bases are TGTGCCAGCAGCATACACGCGGGAGGGGACTATGGCTACACCTTC. This sequence encodes CASSIHAGGDYGYTF.